The source of this T cell receptor (beta chain) is a study of cytomegalovirus exposure and HLA in healthy donors (dated by TCRdb to about 2017). As for the study more broadly: An earlier analysis of several hundred of the donors reported about 290 Gb of sequence data and 117 million unique TCR beta sequences from 150 million to 200 million T cells. An early release covering approximately 600 HLA-typed donors comprised approximately 290 gigabases of sequencing data and around 85 million unique TCR sequences. Of the 300 to 450 genotyped donors, 81% were placed in the genetic ancestry cluster associated with self-reported Caucasian donors. The study aimed to test whether signatures of past pathogen exposure could be identified by cataloging public T cell receptors. The T cell repertoires of about 700 subjects were profiled by immunosequencing and related to cytomegalovirus serostatus. Along with the roughly 670-subject first cohort, a separate validation cohort of over a hundred different subjects was used. To predict cytomegalovirus infection status, the study brought together high-throughput TCR immunosequencing, statistical association of individual TCRs with disease status, and machine learning. In a later analysis, previously published TCR beta repertoires from several hundred donors were re-analyzed and high-resolution HLA genotyping was added so that TCR occurrence patterns could be studied. The later analysis used no new phenotypic data to find candidate immune exposures, relying instead on TCR beta sequences and their occurrence across donors. To decide whether each TCR beta V gene segment behaved as functional or pseudogenic, an earlier analysis of some 570 of the donors relied on high-throughput TCR beta sequencing. Donor age, sex, ethnicity and CMV serostatus were compiled alongside the repertoire data. Genome-wide SNP genotypes for about 65% of the roughly 670 donors were used in a later genetic analysis, which treated that subset as a discovery cohort. All discovery cohort repertoires had been generated on a single sequencing platform. HLA typing covered class I and class II loci at four-digit resolution. The number of typed donors differed by locus: roughly 629-640 for A, B, C, DRB1 and DQB1; 500 to 550 for DQA1; fewer than 610 for DPA1; and approximately 450 for DPB1. Because of strong linkage in the cohort, roughly 5 DR-DQ haplotypes were treated as single units for association and clustering. Among a few hundred genotyped donors of the cohort, an average of around 240,000 unique TCR beta nucleotide sequences were sequenced per donor, roughly 20% of them non-productive.

The library relied on the immunoSEQ multiplex PCR assay. The multiplex PCR relied on a mix of 60 forward primers for TCR Vbeta segments and 13 reverse primers for TCR Jbeta segments. A multiplex PCR assay on genomic DNA amplified the CDR3 region of rearranged TCR beta genes. Amplified TCR beta libraries were sequenced as 87-base-pair reads on the Illumina HiSeq System. Regarding the original processing steps: In a later analysis, 80 million or so unique TCR beta chains were counted across the 500 to 850 repertoires, and roughly 9.9 million of these chains were shared by at least two donors. A nearest-neighbor algorithm error-corrected the raw reads and collapsed the reads into unique sequences, merging closely related sequences to remove PCR and sequencing errors. V, D and J gene segments were assigned by aligning CDR3 sequences to IMGT reference sequences. Each retained sequence needed at least a six-nucleotide match to both a V gene segment and a J gene segment. A rearrangement counted as productive if the CDR3 had no stop codons and remained in frame with V and J, and every other rearrangement counted as non-productive. CDR3 was defined according to IMGT convention as the region running from the second conserved V-encoded cysteine to the conserved J-encoded phenylalanine. The earlier analysis of a few hundred of the donors excluded any sequence lacking an unambiguous match to a single V gene segment. In an earlier analysis of some 590 of the donors, a V segment was called functional when productive rearrangements were above 56.7%, and segregating when the standard deviation between donors exceeded 5%. A statistical classification framework was built to diagnose cytomegalovirus status from the catalog of TCR beta chain sequences. In a later analysis, TCR nucleotide sequences were compared against IMGT/GENE-DB human TR gene sequences so that V and J genes could be assigned. A later analysis assigned CDR3 sequences and most-parsimonious VDJ recombination scenarios with the TCRdist pipeline. A later analysis defined each TCR beta chain by its CDR3 amino acid sequence plus V-gene family, and excluded reads lacking a unique V-gene family. A later analysis removed 450 to 600 highly shared, low-generation-probability nucleotide sequences to deal with suspected cross-contamination and a sequencing artifact. A later analysis calculated a clonal expansion index for each public chain from normalized within-repertoire ranks of inferred template counts. Generation probabilities in a later analysis came from a VDJ recombination model fitted to out-of-frame rearrangements, and those results were checked against IGoR. In a later analysis, hypergeometric tests were used to score TCR-TCR, TCR-HLA and TCR-CMV co-occurrence, with a repertoire-size bias correction applied to TCR pairs. A later analysis estimated false discovery rates by permuting HLA or CMV assignments 20 times. In a later analysis, co-occurring TCRs were grouped using DBSCAN, and TCRdist sequence similarity was added for clustering within HLA-allele-positive subsets. For co-occurrence clustering, repertoires with fewer than 30,000 or more than 120,000 public chains were excluded, along with 4 to 6 repertoires with anomalous nucleotide sharing. Not all clones reach the TCRdb copy of this immuneACCESS table, which keeps in-frame sequences only. Checked studies attribute under half of the gap to unresolved V genes and leave the rest unexplained. V, J and clone size are those of that table, while D and trimming were read from the DNA. Counted in this sample were some 100,000 clones; about 75% of them appeared once. The ten largest clones represent roughly 10% of the sample.

The CDR3 contains 15 residues, cysteine and phenylalanine counted. CDR3 DNA is the only sequence kept; it has 45 bases, read in frame from the first base. CDR1 and CDR2 were assigned from the germline V gene (reference sequence) as SEHNR and FQNEAQ. The germline V and J ends show losses of 0 bases and 6 bases respectively, and no gene match explains 6 bases of the junction. The paper's findings and limits, for the study overall: Most CMV-associated TCR beta chains appeared to be HLA-restricted in a later analysis, and the HLA associations seemed to be driven largely by CMV exposure. Some 16 rarely observed V segments, including chromosome 9 orphons, were excluded from the earlier analysis of several hundred of the donors because counts were too low. According to a later genetic analysis, donors in an Asian-associated ancestry cluster had fewer N-insertions in productive TCRs than the roughly 700-donor mean. A later analysis found that TCR association rates varied across HLA loci, with DRB1 alleles showing the most associated TCRs and HLA-C alleles the fewest. HLA typing was unavailable for some donors at each locus, so association tests used only the typed subset. Sequencing depth was assumed to be roughly uniform across donors in the presence/absence analyses, though that assumption may not hold. Correlated functional status among segregating V segments might reflect linkage disequilibrium, but an unknown experimental factor could not be ruled out. Three of the identified cytomegalovirus-associated TCR beta chains were confirmed in vitro to be specific for cytomegalovirus antigens. Specific HLA alleles were associated with 15,000 to 20,000 TCR beta sequences at a false discovery rate of 0.05 in a later analysis. In a later analysis, HLA-associated TCR beta chains showed more clonal expansion and lower generation probabilities than non-associated chains that were equally common. Across donors, most TCR sequences were observed very rarely, whereas some public TCRs were present in many individuals. The cohort was sequenced for TCR beta chains only, and without alpha or paired-chain data the features that could be detected were limited. Some IMGT-functional V segments, including TRBV6-2 and TRBV6-3, could not be distinguished by the 87-base-pair reads and were therefore excluded. A later genetic analysis associated a missense DCLRE1C variant with V-gene and J-gene trimming of TCR beta chains, and an independent cohort replicated the association. Several of the top co-occurrence clusters appeared to be linked to parvovirus B19, influenza, CMV and Epstein-Barr virus, according to a later analysis. The sequencing pipeline was judged likely to have produced a cluster of highly shared sequence variants as a technical artifact. The classifier was reported to diagnose cytomegalovirus status with high specificity and sensitivity in both the original cohort and the validation cohort. A further reported finding was that TCR beta sequences accurately predicted the HLA-A and HLA-B alleles for most subjects in the first cohort. CMV serostatus was the only immune exposure information available for the cohort. When HLA alleles, especially DR and DQ, strongly co-occurred, TCR associations were difficult to assign to individual alleles. An earlier analysis of several hundred of the donors showed that most TCR beta V segments appeared in productive rearrangements either about 90% or about 30% of the time, which broadly matched IMGT annotations. The study listed approximately 160 TCR beta chains as associated with cytomegalovirus. The authors suggested that the approach could potentially be extended to other disease states and immunological phenotypes.

The cohort comprised 550 to 700 healthy bone marrow donors. At the time of sampling, all cohort members were nominally healthy, though unrecorded immune exposures were likely present. The donor tested CMV seronegative, placing the donor among the approximately 360 seronegative members of the cohort. Every donor gave a peripheral blood sample, and the peripheral blood mononuclear cells from that sample were used for TCR beta sequencing. Genomic DNA extraction from the blood cell samples was performed with the Qiagen DNeasy Blood Extraction Kit. In its sample, this clone was seen a few times. This receptor's antigen is unknown. Per-base qualities were not stored, and no clone one base away is much larger.

The sequence derives from a man over 45 in good health and CMV-seronegative. The chain was built from TRBV7-9 and TRBJ1-1; the central 8 bases match TRBD1. Material for sequencing was PBMCs. The sequenced DNA: TGTGCCAGCAGCTTAGCGCCAGGGGGCGACCCTGAAGCTTTCTTT. It is translated as CASSLAPGGDPEAFF. Full variable domain (CDR3 extended with the reference TRBV7-9 and TRBJ1-1 proteins): DTGVSQNPRHKITKRGQNVTFRCDPISEHNRLYWYRQTLGQGPEFLTYFQNEAQLEKSRLLSDRFSAERPKGSFSTLEIQRTEQGDSAMYLCASSLAPGGDPEAFFGQGTRLTVV.